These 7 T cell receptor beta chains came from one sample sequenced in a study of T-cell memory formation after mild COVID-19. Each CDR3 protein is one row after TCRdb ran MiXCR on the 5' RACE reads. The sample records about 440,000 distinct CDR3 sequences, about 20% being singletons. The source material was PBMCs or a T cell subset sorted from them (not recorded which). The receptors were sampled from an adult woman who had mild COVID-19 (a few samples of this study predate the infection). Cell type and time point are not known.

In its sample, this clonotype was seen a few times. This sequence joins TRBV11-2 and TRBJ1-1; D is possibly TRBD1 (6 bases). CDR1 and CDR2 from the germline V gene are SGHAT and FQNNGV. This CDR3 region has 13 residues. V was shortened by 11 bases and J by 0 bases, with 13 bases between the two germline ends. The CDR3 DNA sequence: TGTGCCTCTTCCGGGGACATGAACACTGAAGCTTTCTTT. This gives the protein CASSGDMNTEAFF.

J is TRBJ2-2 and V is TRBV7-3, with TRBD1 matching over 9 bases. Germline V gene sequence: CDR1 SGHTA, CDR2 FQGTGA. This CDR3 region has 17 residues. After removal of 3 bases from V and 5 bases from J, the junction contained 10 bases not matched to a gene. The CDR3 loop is CASSFSRDRAITGELFF. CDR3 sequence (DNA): TGTGCCAGCAGCTTTTCCCGGGACAGGGCTATTACCGGGGAGCTGTTTTTT. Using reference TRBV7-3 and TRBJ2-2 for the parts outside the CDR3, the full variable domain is GAGVSQTPSNKVTEKGKYVELRCDPISGHTALYWYRQSLGQGPEFLIYFQGTGAADDSGLPNDRFFAVRPEGSVSTLKIQRTERGDSAVYLCASSFSRDRAITGELFFGEGSRLTVL.

The CDR3 loop is CASSSVGGVSTDTQYF. Here the CDR3 DNA reads TGTGCCAGCAGCTCGGTAGGGGGGGTGAGCACAGATACGCAGTATTTT. The chain carries TRBV7-2 and TRBJ2-3; a weak D match, TRBD2 (7 bases). With 4 bases removed from V and 0 bases from J, the gap between germline ends came to 14 bases. The CDR3 covers 16 residues. Germline CDR1 is SGHTA and CDR2 is FQGNSA. Drawing the rest from reference TRBV7-2 and TRBJ2-3, the complete variable domain is GAGVSQSPSNKVTEKGKDVELRCDPISGHTALYWYRQSLGQGLEFLIYFQGNSAPDKSGLPSDRFSAERTGGSVSTLTIQRTQQEDSAVYLCASSSVGGVSTDTQYFGPGTRLTVL.

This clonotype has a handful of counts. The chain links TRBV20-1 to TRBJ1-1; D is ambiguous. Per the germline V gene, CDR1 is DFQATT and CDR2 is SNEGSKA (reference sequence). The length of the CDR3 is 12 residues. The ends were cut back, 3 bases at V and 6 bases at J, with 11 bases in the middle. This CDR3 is CSARISGSEAFF. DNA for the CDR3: TGCAGTGCTAGGATCTCGGGGTCTGAAGCTTTCTTT.

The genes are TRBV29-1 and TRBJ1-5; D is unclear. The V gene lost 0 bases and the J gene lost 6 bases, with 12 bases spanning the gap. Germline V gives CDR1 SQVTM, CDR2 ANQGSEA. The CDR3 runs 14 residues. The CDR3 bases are TGCAGCGTTGAAGACGGGCTCGGCAGTCAGCCCCAGCATTTT. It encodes CSVEDGLGSQPQHF.

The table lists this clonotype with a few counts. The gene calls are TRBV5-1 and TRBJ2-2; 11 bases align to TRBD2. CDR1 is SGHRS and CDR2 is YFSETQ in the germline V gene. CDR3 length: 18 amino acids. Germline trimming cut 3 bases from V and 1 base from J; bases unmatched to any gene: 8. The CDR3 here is CASSWTLTSGRNTGELFF. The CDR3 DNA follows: TGCGCCAGCAGCTGGACCCTCACTAGCGGGAGGAACACCGGGGAGCTGTTTTTT.

CDR3 bases: TGTGCCAGCAGCTCTCAACTAGGCGGACTAGCGGGGAAAACCGGGTTCTTC. This translates into CASSSQLGGLAGKTGFF. The chain carries TRBV7-8 and TRBJ2-1; TRBD2 agrees at 12 bases. After removal of 4 bases from V and 15 bases from J, the junction contained 19 bases not matched to a gene. The CDR3 has 17 residues. The germline gives CDR1 SGHVS, CDR2 FQNEAQ.